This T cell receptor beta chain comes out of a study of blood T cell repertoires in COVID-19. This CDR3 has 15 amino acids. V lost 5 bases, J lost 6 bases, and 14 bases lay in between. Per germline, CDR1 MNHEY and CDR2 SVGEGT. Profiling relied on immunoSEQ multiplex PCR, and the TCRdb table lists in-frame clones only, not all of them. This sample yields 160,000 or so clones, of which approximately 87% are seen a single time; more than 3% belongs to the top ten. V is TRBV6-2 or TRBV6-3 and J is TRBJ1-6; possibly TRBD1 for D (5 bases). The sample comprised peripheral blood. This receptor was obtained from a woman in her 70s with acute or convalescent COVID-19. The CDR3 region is CASSPYQGGNSPLHF. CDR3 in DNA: TGTGCCAGCAGTCCCTACCAGGGCGGTAATTCACCCCTCCACTTT.